These T cell receptor beta chains were read from a single sample in a study of CD8 T cells in Susac syndrome. TCRdb reprocessed the immunoSEQ multiplex PCR reads via MiXCR and lists one record per CDR3 protein. The sample contains 300,000 or so distinct CDR3 sequences, under 95% of which appear only once. Sequencing was performed on CD4+ T cells from PBMCs. The receptors come from a human donor with multiple sclerosis. CDR3s include the opening cysteine and the closing phenylalanine or tryptophan. The D gene is left open where the match is weak. Rows give clone size only sometimes, using once, few, many, or a class for an expanded clone.

TRBJ1-1	TRBV7-9	-	-	CASSSHRDLNTEAFF	TGTGCCAGCAGCTCACACAGGGATCTGAACACTGAAGCTTTCTTT
TRBJ1-6	TRBV27	-	-	CASSFRQNYSPLHF	TGTGCCAGCAGTTTTAGACAGAACTATTCACCCCTCCACTTT
TRBJ2-2	TRBV12-3/TRBV12-4	-	-	CASSFFGQTTGELFF	TGTGCCAGCAGTTTTTTCGGGCAAACCACCGGGGAGCTGTTTTTT
TRBJ2-2	TRBV7-2	-	-	CASSLKTGTTFTGELFF	TGTGCCAGCAGCCTAAAGACAGGAACCACTTTCACCGGGGAGCTGTTTTTT
TRBJ2-1	TRBV7-3	-	-	CASSLTGGVRENEQFF	TGTGCCAGCAGCTTAACGGGAGGAGTAAGGGAGAATGAGCAGTTCTTC
TRBJ1-2	TRBV12-3/TRBV12-4	-	TRBD1	CASSLDRGLVYGYTF	TGTGCCAGCAGTTTGGACAGGGGGCTAGTCTATGGCTACACCTTC
TRBJ1-1	TRBV3-1	-	-	CASSQAENTEAFF	TGTGCCAGCAGCCAAGCAGAGAACACTGAAGCTTTCTTT
TRBJ2-7	TRBV5-4	-	-	CASSSRGSEQYF	TGTGCCAGCAGCTCGAGAGGGAGCGAGCAGTACTTC
TRBJ2-7	TRBV12-3/TRBV12-4	-	TRBD2	CASSYIAGRNTYEQYF	TGTGCCAGCAGTTATATAGCGGGAAGAAACACCTACGAGCAGTACTTC
TRBJ1-2	TRBV29-1	-	TRBD1	CSVDPGQAHYTF	TGCAGCGTTGACCCGGGACAGGCTCACTACACCTTC
TRBJ2-1	TRBV4-3	-	-	CASSLRVGGNEQFF	TGCGCCAGCAGCCTCAGGGTGGGAGGCAATGAGCAGTTCTTC
TRBJ1-1	TRBV7-2	-	-	CASSLGTRGTEAFF	TGTGCCAGCAGCTTAGGAACCCGGGGGACTGAAGCTTTCTTT
TRBJ2-1	TRBV5-4	-	-	CASSLGLSGRDEQFF	TGTGCCAGCAGCTTAGGGCTGAGCGGCAGGGATGAGCAGTTCTTC
TRBJ2-4	TRBV12-3/TRBV12-4	once	TRBD1	CASSPGWDSVAKNIQYF	TGTGCCAGCAGCCCTGGGTGGGACAGTGTAGCCAAAAACATTCAGTACTTC